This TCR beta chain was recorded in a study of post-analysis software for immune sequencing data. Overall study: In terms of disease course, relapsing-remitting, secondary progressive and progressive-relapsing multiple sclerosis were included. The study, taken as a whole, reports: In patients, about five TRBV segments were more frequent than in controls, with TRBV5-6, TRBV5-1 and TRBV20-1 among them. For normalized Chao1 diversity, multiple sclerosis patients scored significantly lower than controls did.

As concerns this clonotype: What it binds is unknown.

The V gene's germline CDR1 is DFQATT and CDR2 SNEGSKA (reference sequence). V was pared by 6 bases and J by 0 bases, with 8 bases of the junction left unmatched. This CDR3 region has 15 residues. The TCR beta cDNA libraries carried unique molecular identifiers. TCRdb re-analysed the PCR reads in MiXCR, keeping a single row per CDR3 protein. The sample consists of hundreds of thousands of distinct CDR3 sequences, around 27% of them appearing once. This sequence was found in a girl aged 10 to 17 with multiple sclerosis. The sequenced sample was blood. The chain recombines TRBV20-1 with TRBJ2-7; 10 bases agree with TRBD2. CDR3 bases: TGCAGTGCCGCCCTACTAGCGGGGTTCTCCTACGAGCAGTACTTC. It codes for CSAALLAGFSYEQYF.